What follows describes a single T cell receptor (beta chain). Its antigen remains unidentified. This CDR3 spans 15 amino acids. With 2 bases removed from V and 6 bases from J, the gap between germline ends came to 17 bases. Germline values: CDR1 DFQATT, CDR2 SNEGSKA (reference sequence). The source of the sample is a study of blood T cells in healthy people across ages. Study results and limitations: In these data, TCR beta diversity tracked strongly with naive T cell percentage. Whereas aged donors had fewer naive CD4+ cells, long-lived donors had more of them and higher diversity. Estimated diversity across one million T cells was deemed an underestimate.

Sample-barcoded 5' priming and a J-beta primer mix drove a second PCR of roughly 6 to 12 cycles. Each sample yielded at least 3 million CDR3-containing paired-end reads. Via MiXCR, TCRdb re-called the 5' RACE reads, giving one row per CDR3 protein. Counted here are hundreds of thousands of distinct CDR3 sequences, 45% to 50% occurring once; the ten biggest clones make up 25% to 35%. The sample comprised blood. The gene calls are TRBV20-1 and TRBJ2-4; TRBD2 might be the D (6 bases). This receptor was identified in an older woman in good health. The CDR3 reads CSARFGGPGGNIQYF. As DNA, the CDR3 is TGCAGTGCTAGATTCGGAGGGCCAGGTGGAAACATTCAGTACTTC.